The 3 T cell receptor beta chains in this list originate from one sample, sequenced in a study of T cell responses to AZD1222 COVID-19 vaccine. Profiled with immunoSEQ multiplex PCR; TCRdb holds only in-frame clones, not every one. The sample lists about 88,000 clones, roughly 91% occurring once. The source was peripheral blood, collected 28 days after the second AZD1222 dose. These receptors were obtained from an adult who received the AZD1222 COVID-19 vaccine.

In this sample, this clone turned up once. The CDR3 DNA reads TGTGCCAGCAGTTTTGGTAACACCGGGGAGCTGTTTTTT. Amino acid sequence: CASSFGNTGELFF. This sequence joins TRBV27 and TRBJ2-2; no clear D. CDR3 length: 13 amino acids. V lost 3 bases and J lost 2, with 4 bases in between. CDR1 and CDR2 (germline): MNHEY, SMNVEV (reference sequence).

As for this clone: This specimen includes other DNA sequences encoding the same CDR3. CDR3 amino acids: CASSQGTSGGGETQYF. As DNA, the CDR3 is TGCGCCAGCAGCCAAGGAACTAGCGGGGGGGGAGAGACCCAGTACTTC. The chain combines TRBV4-1 with TRBJ2-5; 13 nucleotides match TRBD2. Trimming removed 1 base from V and 4 bases from J; junction bases left unmatched: 3. This CDR3 contains 16 residues. The germline V gene encodes CDR1 MGHRA and CDR2 YSYEKL.

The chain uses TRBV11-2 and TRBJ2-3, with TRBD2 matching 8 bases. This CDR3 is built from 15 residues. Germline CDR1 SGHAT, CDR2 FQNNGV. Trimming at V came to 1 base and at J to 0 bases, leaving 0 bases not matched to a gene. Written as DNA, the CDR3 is TGTGCCAGCAGCTTAGGCGGGGGGAGCACAGATACGCAGTATTTT. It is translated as CASSLGGGSTDTQYF.